One and the same sample provided the 9 T cell receptor beta chains below, sequenced in a study of CD8+CD57+ T cells in acquired aplastic anemia. Genomic DNA served as template for TCR beta VDJ and CDR3 profiling. MiXCR, applied by TCRdb to the reads, yields one record per CDR3 protein. The sample records 250,000 to 300,000 distinct CDR3 sequences, around three fifths being singletons. Sequencing used sorted CD4+, CD8+, or CD8+CD57+ T cells (not recorded which) from PBMCs. The receptor source for this set is a human donor with severe aplastic anemia or a healthy control (not recorded which).

Note on this clonotype: An end of the junction differs from the germline gene, which may be a read error. This chain links TRBV9 with TRBJ2-3; D perhaps matches TRBD2 (7 bases). Per the germline V gene, CDR1 is SGDLS and CDR2 is YYNGEE. The length of the CDR3 is 11 residues. CDR3 in amino acids: CASSDPGLQGF. DNA of the CDR3: TGTGCCAGCAGCGATCCGGGACTACAGGGTTTT.

Many counts were recorded for this clonotype. The chain joins TRBV24-1 to TRBJ2-1; 7 nucleotides align to TRBD1. The CDR3 has 18 residues. Trimming cost V 3 bases and J 3 bases; bases outside gene matches: 13. Per germline, CDR1 KGHDR and CDR2 SFDVKD. The CDR3 loop reads CATSDPQGRSPGYNEQFF. CDR3 nucleotides: TGTGCCACCAGTGATCCACAGGGGAGATCTCCCGGCTACAATGAGCAGTTCTTC.

The rearrangement uses TRBV9 and TRBJ2-2; D remains unclear. Trimming took 0 bases from V and 6 from J, leaving 3 bases between them. The CDR3 is 12 residues long. Germline-derived CDR1 and CDR2 are SGDLS and YYNGEE. The CDR3 region has the DNA TGTGCCAGCAGCGTAGCCGCCGGGGAGCTGTTTTTT. Amino acids: CASSVAAGELFF.

V is TRBV7-9 and J is TRBJ2-1; 8 bases line up with TRBD2. Trimming took 5 bases from V and 8 from J; bases not matched to a gene: 8. The germline V gene has CDR1 SEHNR and CDR2 FQNEAQ (reference sequence). The CDR3 length is 14 residues. The DNA for the CDR3 is TGTGCCAGCAGCCCAACCCGCGGGAGGCATGAGCAGTTCTTC. It codes for CASSPTRGRHEQFF. The full variable domain, in which reference TRBV7-9 and TRBJ2-1 provide the parts outside the CDR3, is DTGVSQNPRHKITKRGQNVTFRCDPISEHNRLYWYRQTLGQGPEFLTYFQNEAQLEKSRLLSDRFSAERPKGSFSTLEIQRTEQGDSAMYLCASSPTRGRHEQFFGPGTRLTVL.

This sequence joins TRBV25-1 and TRBJ1-5; TRBD1 aligns across 10 bases. Per germline, CDR1 MGHDK and CDR2 SYGVNS. The V segment lost 5 bases and the J segment 4 bases; nucleotides outside the gene matches: 17. This CDR3 is built from 19 residues. CDR3 nucleotide sequence: TGTGCCAGCAGTCCCTCGGACAGGGGGTGGGAAATTTGGAATCAGCCCCAGCATTTT. This sequence encodes CASSPSDRGWEIWNQPQHF.

The chain joins TRBV13 to TRBJ2-7, with D uncertain. The CDR3 is made up of 13 amino acids. Germline V gene data show CDR1 as PRHDT and CDR2 as FYEKMQ (reference sequence). Trimming left V 4 bases short and J 2 bases short, with 9 bases between. DNA of the CDR3: TGTGCCAGCAGCTGGCAAGAAACCTACGAGCAGTACTTC. This codes for CASSWQETYEQYF.

This chain connects TRBV6-5 to TRBJ2-7; the D is unclear. The CDR3 runs 13 residues. V gave up 6 bases and J gave up 7 bases, with 16 bases separating them. The germline CDR1 and CDR2 sequences are MNHEY and SVGAGI. In DNA, the CDR3 is TGTGCCAGCAGGTCCCTCGGACCCTTGGAGCAGTACTTC. As protein: CASRSLGPLEQYF.

This clonotype has only one observation. This chain joins TRBV10-3 and TRBJ2-3; no definite D call. Per germline, CDR1 ENHRY and CDR2 SYGVKD. V was pared by 10 bases and J by 0 bases, with 11 bases between. The CDR3 spans 13 residues. This CDR3 is CASTIDSTDTQYF. The CDR3 DNA reads as TGTGCCAGCACCATCGACAGCACAGATACGCAGTATTTT.

The rearrangement links TRBV7-9 to TRBJ2-5, with 8 bases fitting TRBD1. CDR1 SEHNR and CDR2 FQNEAQ come from the germline V gene (reference sequence). V was pared by 1 base and J by 5 bases, with 9 bases of the junction left unmatched. This CDR3 is built from 16 residues. The CDR3, as DNA: TGTGCCAGCAGCTTAGGGTCGACAGGGGTCGGGGAGACCCAGTACTTC. It codes for CASSLGSTGVGETQYF.